Below, 27 T cell receptor beta chains from the same sample are listed, as sequenced in a study of beta chain features in type 1 diabetes. cDNA synthesis used the whole RNA isolate, giving expressed TCRB sequences. Generated by immunoSEQ multiplex PCR, the TCRdb table keeps only in-frame clones and is missing some. The repertoire includes 900,000 or so clones, roughly 17% of them detected once, and around 0.02% sits in the top ten. Sequenced sample: naive CD4+ T cells from blood. These receptors all stem from a woman in her late teens or twenties in good health.

The chain links TRBV6-6 to TRBJ1-1; 9 bases are shared with TRBD1. From germline, CDR1 is MNHNY and CDR2 SVGAGI (reference sequence). Trimming took 5 bases from V and 8 from J; bases not matched to a gene: 9. This CDR3 is built from 14 residues. CDR3 region: CASSHGQGIAEAFF. The DNA for the CDR3 is TGTGCCAGCAGTCACGGACAGGGGATCGCCGAAGCTTTCTTT.

The chain has TRBV7-3 and TRBJ1-1, with a weak D call TRBD1 (5 bases). The CDR3 length is 15 residues. Germline loops: CDR1 SGHTA, CDR2 FQGTGA. V gave up 2 bases and J gave up 1 base, with 11 bases separating them. This CDR3 is CASSLSGTGNTEAFF. DNA of the CDR3: TGTGCCAGCAGCTTATCCGGGACGGGGAACACTGAAGCTTTCTTT.

The rearrangement joins TRBV28 to TRBJ1-2, with D perhaps TRBD1 (6 bases). This CDR3 region has 13 residues. The V end was cut by 9 bases, the J end by 3 bases, with 14 bases between. Germline-derived CDR1 and CDR2 are MDHEN and SYDVKM. The CDR3 is CASKRDNDYGYTF. The CDR3 DNA reads TGTGCCAGTAAACGGGACAACGACTATGGCTACACCTTC.

A few counts support this clone. The chain is built from TRBV19 and TRBJ2-1, with a weak D call TRBD2 (5 bases). CDR3 length: 14 amino acids. Trimming removed 6 bases from V and 0 bases from J, with 9 bases in between. CDR1 is LNHDA, CDR2 SQIVND, per germline (reference sequence). The CDR3 sequence is CASSTSSSYNEQFF. Written as DNA, the CDR3 is TGTGCCAGTAGCACTAGTAGCTCCTACAATGAGCAGTTCTTC.

CDR3 residues: CASSLGIPGHQYEQYF. For the CDR3, the DNA is TGCGCCAGCAGCTTGGGGATCCCGGGACACCAATACGAGCAGTACTTC. The chain recombines TRBV5-1 with TRBJ2-7, with D perhaps TRBD1 (6 bases). V was trimmed by 0 bases and J by 4 bases, leaving 17 bases between them. This CDR3 has 16 amino acids. The V gene's germline CDR1 is SGHRS and CDR2 YFSETQ.

This clone was detected only a few times. The chain joins TRBV6-4 to TRBJ2-1, with D perhaps TRBD2 (6 bases). The CDR3 runs 15 residues. The V end lost 3 bases, the J end lost 2 bases, and 11 bases lay between the germline ends. CDR1 MRHNA and CDR2 SNTAGT come from the germline V gene. The CDR3 nucleotides are TGTGCCAGCAGTGAGGATAGCGGAACCTACAATGAGCAGTTCTTC. As protein: CASSEDSGTYNEQFF.

This clone was seen a handful of times. This chain links TRBV10-3 with TRBJ2-2, with D perhaps TRBD2 (7 bases). CDR3 length equals 15 residues. The germline V gene has CDR1 ENHRY and CDR2 SYGVKD. Trimming left V 5 bases short and J 1 base short, with 11 bases between. CDR3 protein: CAISRGAQNTGELFF. The CDR3, as DNA: TGTGCCATCAGTCGGGGGGCCCAGAACACCGGGGAGCTGTTTTTT.

The V call is TRBV6-6, the J call TRBJ1-1; D is uncertain. This CDR3 is built from 14 residues. Germline lookup yields CDR1 MNHNY and CDR2 SVGAGI (reference sequence). Trimming took 0 bases from V and 2 from J, leaving 7 bases between them. CDR3 nucleotide sequence: TGTGCCAGCAGTTACTCAGGCAGTAACACTGAAGCTTTCTTT. This encodes CASSYSGSNTEAFF.

J is TRBJ2-2 and V is TRBV28, with TRBD2 matching over 14 bases. After removal of 5 bases from V and 6 bases from J, the junction contained 8 bases not matched to a gene. The germline CDR1 and CDR2 sequences are MDHEN and SYDVKM. This CDR3 spans 17 amino acids. In DNA, the CDR3 is TGTGCCAGCAGTCCCGGACTAGCGGGAGGTAGGGCCGGGGAGCTGTTTTTT. Encoded protein: CASSPGLAGGRAGELFF. Full variable domain (outside the CDR3, taken from reference TRBV28 and TRBJ2-2): DVKVTQSSRYLVKRTGEKVFLECVQDMDHENMFWYRQDPGLGLRLIYFSYDVKMKEKGDIPEGYSVSREKKERFSLILESASTNQTSMYLCASSPGLAGGRAGELFFGEGSRLTVL.

In its sample, this clone was seen a few times. The genes are TRBV19 and TRBJ2-3; the match to TRBD1 covers 12 bases. The V segment lost 4 bases and the J segment 4 bases; nucleotides outside the gene matches: 6. The CDR3 contains 16 residues. Germline V gene data show CDR1 as LNHDA and CDR2 as SQIVND (reference sequence). The CDR3, as DNA: TGTGCCAGTAGTACCGGGACAGGGGGCGCCTCAGATACGCAGTATTTT. This codes for CASSTGTGGASDTQYF.

The table lists this clone with a few counts. V usage is TRBV5-4 and J usage is TRBJ1-1; D not certain. Deletions cut 4 bases from V and 6 bases from J, with 13 bases between. This CDR3 has 13 residues. Germline CDR1 and CDR2: SGHNT and YYREEE (reference sequence). In DNA, the CDR3 is TGTGCCAGCAGCCAATACAATGACGCTGAAGCTTTCTTT. Amino acid sequence: CASSQYNDAEAFF.

This clone turned up a few times. J is TRBJ2-7 and V is TRBV7-6; 9 bases match TRBD1. V lost 5 bases, J lost 5 bases, and 7 bases stayed unmatched. Germline CDR1 reads SGHVS; CDR2 reads FNYEAQ. The CDR3 has 14 amino acids. The CDR3 region has the DNA TGTGCCAGCAGCGCCGGGACAGGGAGCGACGAGCAGTACTTC. This encodes CASSAGTGSDEQYF. The full variable domain, its missing parts supplied by reference TRBV7-6 and TRBJ2-7, is GAGVSQSPRYKVTKRGQDVALRCDPISGHVSLYWYRQALGQGPEFLTYFNYEAQQDKSGLPNDRFSAERPEGSISTLTIQRTEQRDSAMYRCASSAGTGSDEQYFGPGTRLTVT.

This clone was counted a few times. V and J are TRBV10-1 and TRBJ2-7; 8 positions agree with TRBD1. CDR1 is WNHNN, CDR2 SYGVQD, per germline (reference sequence). V was pared by 5 bases and J by 3 bases, with 3 bases of the junction left unmatched. This CDR3 is 13 amino acids long. The CDR3 DNA reads TGCGCCAGCAGTTACGGACAGGGCTACGAGCAGTACTTC. This codes for CASSYGQGYEQYF.

The CDR3 coding sequence is TGTGCCAGCAGCTCTGGACTAGCGCCCACAGATACGCAGTATTTT. Translation gives CASSSGLAPTDTQYF. The chain employs TRBV7-9 and TRBJ2-3, with 9 bases fitting TRBD2. The J segment lost 2 bases and the V segment lost 4 bases, leaving 4 bases of the junction unmatched. The CDR3 extends over 15 amino acids. CDR1 SEHNR and CDR2 FQNEAQ come from the germline V gene (reference sequence).

This clone was seen a few times. The rearrangement links TRBV10-3 to TRBJ2-3; D unclear. Trimming removed 6 bases from V and 6 bases from J, with 10 bases in between. Looked up from germline, CDR1 is ENHRY and CDR2 is SYGVKD. The CDR3 has 12 amino acids. CDR3 coding DNA: TGTGCCATCAGCCAGGACCGGGATACGCAGTATTTT. It encodes CAISQDRDTQYF.

This rearrangement joins TRBV11-1 to TRBJ2-3; maybe TRBD1 (5 bases). The germline gives CDR1 SGHAT, CDR2 FQDESV (reference sequence). V lost 5 bases to trimming and J lost 0 bases, with 12 bases between them. The CDR3 spans 15 residues. The chain's CDR3 is CASSLRRQSTDTQYF. In nucleotides, the CDR3 is TGTGCCAGCAGCCTAAGACGACAGAGCACAGATACGCAGTATTTT. Based on the CDR3 plus reference TRBV11-1 and TRBJ2-3, the full variable domain is EAEVAQSPRYKITEKSQAVAFWCDPISGHATLYWYRQILGQGPELLVQFQDESVVDDSQLPKDRFSAERLKGVDSTLKIQPAELGDSAMYLCASSLRRQSTDTQYFGPGTRLTVL.

This chain joins TRBV4-1 and TRBJ1-1; D ambiguous. The CDR3 contains 16 residues. The V and J ends lost 8 bases and 1 base respectively, with 20 bases between them. Germline values: CDR1 MGHRA, CDR2 YSYEKL. The CDR3 DNA sequence: TGCGCCAGCGATCAAGGAAGTGGGAGTTGGAACACTGAAGCTTTCTTT. Residues: CASDQGSGSWNTEAFF.

The gene calls are TRBV29-1 and TRBJ1-5, with D maybe TRBD1 (6 bases). The CDR3 is 14 residues long. Germline CDR1 is SQVTM and CDR2 is ANQGSEA. V lost 5 bases and J lost 2, with 13 bases in between. The CDR3 bases are TGCAGCGTTACTACAGGGATGGGCAATCAGCCCCAGCATTTT. Translation: CSVTTGMGNQPQHF.

The CDR3 loop reads CASSPRGDDTEAFF. DNA for the CDR3: TGTGCCAGCAGCCCCCGTGGGGACGACACTGAAGCTTTCTTT. This chain connects TRBV9 to TRBJ1-1, with D possibly being TRBD1 (5 bases). V was trimmed by 4 bases and J by 3 bases, leaving 13 bases between them. Germline CDR1 reads SGDLS; CDR2 reads YYNGEE. The CDR3 covers 14 residues.

The V gene is TRBV10-1, the J gene TRBJ2-7; D is perhaps TRBD1 or TRBD2 (5 bases each). Germline CDR1 and CDR2: WNHNN and SYGVQD (reference sequence). This CDR3 has 13 residues. Trimming cost V 6 bases and J 6 bases, with 15 bases left between them. CDR3 bases: TGCGCCAGCAGAGCGGACATTGGGTTCGAGCAGTACTTC. Protein product: CASRADIGFEQYF.

This clone has just a few counts. This rearrangement joins TRBV28 to TRBJ1-2; no reliable D call. Germline V gene data show CDR1 as MDHEN and CDR2 as SYDVKM. Trimming shortened V by 5 bases and J by 1 base, and 11 bases separated the two germline ends. The CDR3 runs 14 residues. CDR3 coding DNA: TGTGCCAGCAGTGCCCCTGGGCGTAACTATGGCTACACCTTC. This sequence encodes CASSAPGRNYGYTF.

The V gene is TRBV7-6, the J gene TRBJ2-1; TRBD1 aligns across 9 bases. CDR1 SGHVS and CDR2 FNYEAQ come from the germline V gene. V lost 5 bases to trimming and J lost 8 bases; unmatched junction nucleotides: 10. This CDR3 is 15 amino acids long. CDR3 sequence: CASSPRQGGWYEQFF. The CDR3 nucleotides are TGTGCCAGCAGCCCGCGACAGGGGGGTTGGTATGAGCAGTTCTTC.

This clone was observed a few times. This chain joins TRBV21-1 and TRBJ2-1; the table's D gene call, TRBD2, was not cross checked with the DNA. TRBV21-1 is a pseudogene. This CDR3 region has 18 residues. CDR3 sequence reads: CASSKGDSPLKSYNEQFF. DNA for the CDR3: TGTGCCAGCAGCAAAGGTGACTCACCCCTCAAGAGCTACAATGAGCAGTTCTTC.

This clone was observed a few times. The same CDR3 can be traced to other DNA sequences in this sample. The chain has TRBV20-1 and TRBJ1-2, with unresolved D. Germline CDR1 DFQATT, CDR2 SNEGSKA (reference sequence). V dropped 3 bases and J dropped 7 bases, with 3 bases sitting between them. The length of the CDR3 is 9 residues. The CDR3 DNA reads TGCAGTGCTAGCAGTGGCTACACCTTC. Its protein product is CSASSGYTF.

This sequence joins TRBV4-1 and TRBJ2-6; 10 bases fit TRBD2. Per the germline V gene, CDR1 is MGHRA and CDR2 is YSYEKL. This CDR3 region has 17 residues. The trim removed 3 bases at V and 0 bases at J, leaving 2 bases unmatched. CDR3 in amino acids: CASSHASGSSGANVLTF. The CDR3 nucleotides read TGCGCCAGCAGCCATGCTAGCGGGAGCTCTGGGGCCAACGTCCTGACTTTC.

This chain uses TRBV7-3 with TRBJ2-1; D is undetermined. Trimming pared 3 bases from V and 5 bases from J, leaving 11 bases between. Per germline, CDR1 SGHTA and CDR2 FQGTGA. This CDR3 spans 14 amino acids. DNA of the CDR3: TGTGCCAGCAGCTTCATTGGATTAGACAATGAGCAGTTCTTC. It specifies CASSFIGLDNEQFF.

This clone turned up a few times. This chain joins TRBV7-2 and TRBJ1-5, with TRBD1 as a possible D gene (5 bases). This CDR3 is built from 17 residues. V lost 5 bases, J lost 6 bases, and 23 bases lay in between. The germline gives CDR1 SGHTA, CDR2 FQGNSA. The CDR3 is CASSRDPGGKAGQPQHF. For the CDR3, the DNA is TGTGCCAGCAGCCGAGACCCTGGGGGAAAAGCAGGTCAGCCCCAGCATTTT.